The T cell receptor beta chain described here comes from a study of blood T cell repertoires in COVID-19. Across the study: Acute and convalescent COVID-19 samples came from the United States, Italy and Spain. The cDNA or gDNA used as material had been derived from T cells, B-cell-depleted T cells, or PBMCs.

The length of the CDR3 is 16 residues. Trimming took 0 bases from V and 8 from J, leaving 16 bases between them. Germline V gene lookup returns CDR1 LGHDT and CDR2 YNNKEL (reference sequence). Per the original methods: Amplified reference gene primers provided the basis for estimating nucleated cell counts. Profiled with immunoSEQ multiplex PCR; TCRdb holds only in-frame clones, not every one. V and J calls and clone size are as listed in that table; D and trimming were resolved from the DNA. The repertoire holds 180,000 or so clones, with around 83% as singletons. This receptor was taken from a woman aged 60 to 75 with acute or convalescent COVID-19. The sequenced sample was peripheral blood. V gene TRBV3-1 (or the pseudogene TRBV3-2) combines with J gene TRBJ1-4, with D possibly TRBD1 on 6 matching bases. The CDR3 sequence: CASSQEGRGGGEKLFF. DNA for the CDR3: TGTGCCAGCAGCCAAGAGGGCAGGGGTGGTGGAGAAAAACTGTTTTTT.